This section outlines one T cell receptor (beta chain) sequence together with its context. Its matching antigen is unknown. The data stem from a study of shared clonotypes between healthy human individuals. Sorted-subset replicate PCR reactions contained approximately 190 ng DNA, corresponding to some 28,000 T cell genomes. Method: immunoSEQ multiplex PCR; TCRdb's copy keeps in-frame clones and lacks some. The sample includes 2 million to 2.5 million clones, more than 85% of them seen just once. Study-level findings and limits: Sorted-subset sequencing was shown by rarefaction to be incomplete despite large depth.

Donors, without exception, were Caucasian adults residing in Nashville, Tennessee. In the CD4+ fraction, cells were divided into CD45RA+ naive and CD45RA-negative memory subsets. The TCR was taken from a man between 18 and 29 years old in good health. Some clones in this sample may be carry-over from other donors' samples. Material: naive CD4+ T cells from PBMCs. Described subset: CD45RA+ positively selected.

The CDR3 sequence is CASEDRGSTGELFF. In DNA, the CDR3 is TGTGCCAGTGAGGACAGGGGATCTACCGGGGAGCTGTTTTTT. The chain is built from TRBV19 and TRBJ2-2; 9 bases fit TRBD1. V dropped 8 bases and J dropped 5; count of bases not matched to a gene: 6. Germline V lookup: CDR1 LNHDA, CDR2 SQIVND (reference sequence). The CDR3 extends over 14 amino acids.